This T cell receptor beta chain was sequenced during a study of neurological immune-mediated disorders. In the study overall: Secondary progressive disease was present in 3, and relapsing-remitting disease in around 31, of the 35 or so multiple sclerosis patients.

Trimming pared 4 bases from V and 5 bases from J, leaving 9 bases between. The CDR3 is 13 residues long. CDR1 and CDR2 (germline): ENHRY, SYGVKD. One entry per CDR3 protein results from TCRdb running MiXCR on the 5' RACE reads. Of approximately 130,000 distinct CDR3 sequences in the sample, around 3% were seen once. About this clonotype: Its antigen remains unknown. Since a much larger clone is just one base distant, this may be a read error.

Findings of the study overall: The authors found no clinical or MRI feature associated with the multiple sclerosis repertoire cluster. None of the CDR3 amino acid sequences of expanded clones recurred across subjects, suggesting private repertoires in all groups. HTLV-1-associated myelopathy led in TCR clonal expansion, while multiple sclerosis ranked lowest, below healthy controls.

Sequencing was performed on PBMCs. The source of this sequence is a woman aged 25 to 39 with multiple sclerosis. The rearrangement links TRBV10-3 to TRBJ2-1, with no clear D. CDR3 in amino acids: CAISGTNDNEQFF. CDR3 nucleotide sequence: TGTGCCATCAGTGGTACCAATGACAATGAGCAGTTCTTC.